Presented here are 25 T cell receptor beta chains from one specimen sequenced in a study of blood T cell repertoires in COVID-19. Only in-frame clones appear in the TCRdb table, and some are missing; sequencing was by immunoSEQ multiplex PCR. The sample lists under 250,000 clones, more than 70% occurring once. The source material was peripheral blood. Every receptor here comes from an elderly woman with COVID-19, enrolled during active disease.

V is TRBV3-1 (or the pseudogene TRBV3-2) and J is TRBJ1-6, with D possibly matching TRBD1 (5 bases). The CDR3 is 16 amino acids. In germline, CDR1 is LGHDT, CDR2 YNNKEL (reference sequence). Trimming removed 0 bases at V and 7 bases at J, with 13 bases between. CDR3 sequence: CASSQDLWGVNSPLHF. The CDR3 DNA follows: TGTGCCAGCAGCCAAGATCTGTGGGGGGTCAATTCACCCCTCCACTTT.

This chain links TRBV6-5 with TRBJ1-2; unclear D gene. With 2 bases removed from V and 3 bases from J, the gap between germline ends came to 7 bases. The CDR3 totals 13 residues. Germline V gives CDR1 MNHEY, CDR2 SVGAGI. As DNA, the CDR3 is TGTGCCAGCAGTTACGAGGTGCACTATGGCTACACCTTC. Amino acids: CASSYEVHYGYTF.

The V and J genes are TRBV7-3 and TRBJ1-2; D gene unclear. The CDR3 sequence is 15 residues long. Germline CDR1 is SGHTA and CDR2 is FQGTGA. The V and J ends lost 2 bases and 3 bases respectively, with 13 bases between them. The CDR3 protein is CASSLRHRQDYGYTF. For the CDR3, the DNA is TGTGCCAGCAGCTTACGACATCGACAAGACTATGGCTACACCTTC.

This clone was observed a handful of times. The chain couples TRBV6-1 to TRBJ1-4; 9 bases are a match to TRBD1. The CDR3 consists of 15 residues. After removal of 3 bases from V and 6 bases from J, the junction contained 5 bases not matched to a gene. Germline V lookup: CDR1 MNHNS, CDR2 SASEGT. The CDR3 sequence: CASSDPGQGDEKLFF. The CDR3 coding sequence is TGTGCCAGCAGTGATCCGGGACAGGGAGATGAAAAACTGTTTTTT.

This chain joins TRBV7-9 and TRBJ2-3, with TRBD2 identical over 8 bases. The CDR3 covers 16 residues. The V and J ends lost 2 bases and 0 bases, in that order; junction bases with no gene match: 4. Looked up from germline, CDR1 is SEHNR and CDR2 is FQNEAQ (reference sequence). The CDR3 loop is CASSLTGGYSTDTQYF. CDR3 nucleotides: TGTGCCAGCAGCTTAACGGGGGGGTACAGCACAGATACGCAGTATTTT. The full variable domain, with the rest looked up from reference TRBV7-9 and TRBJ2-3, is DTGVSQNPRHKITKRGQNVTFRCDPISEHNRLYWYRQTLGQGPEFLTYFQNEAQLEKSRLLSDRFSAERPKGSFSTLEIQRTEQGDSAMYLCASSLTGGYSTDTQYFGPGTRLTVL.

The V call is TRBV18, the J call TRBJ2-1, with 16 nucleotides matching TRBD2. In germline, CDR1 is KGHSH, CDR2 LQKENI. J lost 7 bases, V lost 5 bases, and 5 bases had no gene match. The CDR3 totals 16 residues. The CDR3, as DNA: TGTGCCAGCTCATCGGGACTAGCGGGGGGGATAAATGAGCAGTTCTTC. Amino acid sequence: CASSSGLAGGINEQFF.

This sequence joins TRBV28 and TRBJ1-5, with 9 nucleotides matching TRBD1. From germline, CDR1 is MDHEN and CDR2 SYDVKM. V dropped 6 bases and J dropped 6; count of bases not matched to a gene: 6. The CDR3 sequence is 14 residues long. The CDR3, as DNA: TGTGCCAGCAGAGGGACAGGGAGGGGTCAGCCCCAGCATTTT. Translating gives CASRGTGRGQPQHF.

The rearrangement uses TRBV6-5 and TRBJ1-3; D unclear. CDR3 length equals 15 residues. The germline gives CDR1 MNHEY, CDR2 SVGAGI. With 3 bases removed from V and 1 base from J, the gap between germline ends came to 10 bases. The CDR3 here is CASSYFSTSGNTIYF. The CDR3 nucleotides are TGTGCCAGCAGTTATTTTAGTACGTCTGGAAACACCATATATTTT.

The chain couples TRBV6-2 or TRBV6-3 to TRBJ2-2; 7 positions agree with TRBD2. V shed 2 bases and J 1 base; nucleotides not matched to a gene: 4. Per germline, CDR1 MNHEY and CDR2 SVGEGT. This CDR3 comprises 16 residues. The CDR3 spells CASSYHGGGNTGELFF. The CDR3 DNA reads as TGTGCCAGCAGTTACCACGGCGGGGGGAACACCGGGGAGCTGTTTTTT.

The rearrangement joins TRBV4-2 to TRBJ2-3, with TRBD2 identical over 9 bases. The CDR3 loop spans 16 amino acids. The V gene's germline CDR1 is LGHNA and CDR2 YNFKEQ. The V and J ends lost 3 bases and 1 base, in that order; junction bases with no gene match: 5. The CDR3 DNA sequence: TGTGCCAGCAGCCAGGATTCTAGCGGGGGCACAGATACGCAGTATTTT. It codes for CASSQDSSGGTDTQYF.

The J gene is TRBJ2-1, the V gene TRBV5-6; 7 bases are shared with TRBD2. The CDR3 consists of 16 residues. Losses at the gene ends were 4 bases for V and 3 bases for J; bases not matched to a gene: 10. Germline V gene data show CDR1 as SGHDT and CDR2 as YYEEEE. The chain's CDR3 is CASSTGMGEGYNEQFF. CDR3 DNA: TGTGCCAGCAGCACCGGAATGGGGGAGGGCTACAATGAGCAGTTCTTC.

This sequence joins TRBV7-9 and TRBJ2-7, with TRBD2 as a possible D gene (7 bases). Per germline, CDR1 SEHNR and CDR2 FQNEAQ (reference sequence). This CDR3 is built from 9 residues. CDR3 region: CASSPRGGV. As DNA, the CDR3 is TGTGCCAGCAGCCCTAGGGGGGGCGTC.

A note on this clone: The identical CDR3 is also encoded by other nucleotide sequences in the sample. CDR3 in amino acids: CASSIGQGSEKLFF. CDR3 nucleotide sequence: TGTGCCAGTAGTATCGGACAGGGAAGCGAAAAACTGTTTTTT. The V and J genes are TRBV19 and TRBJ1-4; 8 nucleotides line up with TRBD1. With 3 bases clipped from V and 8 bases from J, the junction kept 5 bases outside the gene matches. The germline V gene encodes CDR1 LNHDA and CDR2 SQIVND (reference sequence). The CDR3 totals 14 residues.

J is TRBJ2-4 and V is TRBV27, with 12 bases matching TRBD2. The CDR3 is made up of 18 amino acids. Germline CDR1 MNHEY, CDR2 SMNVEV (reference sequence). Losses at the gene ends were 6 bases for V and 0 bases for J; bases not matched to a gene: 9. The CDR3 loop is CASSSGTSGPVAKNIQYF. The CDR3 nucleotides are TGTGCCAGCAGCTCCGGGACTAGCGGGCCCGTAGCCAAAAACATTCAGTACTTC.

The chain couples TRBV3-1 (or the pseudogene TRBV3-2) to TRBJ1-2; 8 positions match TRBD1. The germline CDR1 and CDR2 sequences are LGHDT and YNNKEL (reference sequence). After removal of 5 bases from V and 7 bases from J, the junction contained 15 bases not matched to a gene. The CDR3 covers 16 residues. DNA for the CDR3: TGTGCCAGCAGCTTATTTACTCTCAGGGGGCAGAGTGGCTACACCTTC. This codes for CASSLFTLRGQSGYTF.

This rearrangement joins TRBV6-5 to TRBJ1-4; unclear D gene. Per germline, CDR1 MNHEY and CDR2 SVGAGI. The CDR3 length is 15 residues. V lost 0 bases and J 4 bases, leaving 9 bases between the germline ends. The CDR3 DNA follows: TGTGCCAGCAGTTACTCGCTCCAGGTTAATGAAAAACTGTTTTTT. Its protein is CASSYSLQVNEKLFF.

The chain combines TRBV6-5 with TRBJ1-3, with 7 bases fitting TRBD1. The germline V gene has CDR1 MNHEY and CDR2 SVGAGI. V shed 5 bases and J 4 bases; nucleotides not matched to a gene: 8. The CDR3 loop spans 15 amino acids. Here the CDR3 DNA reads TGTGCCAGCAGTATGATGCCGGGACAGGGAAACACCATATATTTT. This codes for CASSMMPGQGNTIYF.

The rearrangement links TRBV9 to TRBJ1-5; the D gene is possibly TRBD1 (6 bases). The germline V gene has CDR1 SGDLS and CDR2 YYNGEE. Between the trimmed V and J ends, which lost 3 bases and 9 bases, there was a span of 13 bases. CDR3 length: 13 residues. CDR3: CASSALGQGPQHF. The DNA for the CDR3 is TGTGCCAGCAGCGCACTGGGACAAGGGCCCCAGCATTTT.

The chain carries TRBV2 and TRBJ1-2; TRBD1 aligns across 7 bases. V trimming: 4 bases; J trimming: 7 bases; junction bases outside the gene matches: 9. The CDR3 extends over 14 amino acids. Germline V gene data show CDR1 as SNHLY and CDR2 as FYNNEI. The CDR3 bases are TGTGCCAGCAGTGGGTGGACAGGACTGGGTGGCTACACCTTC. As protein: CASSGWTGLGGYTF.

This clone appeared once. The rearrangement joins TRBV28 to TRBJ2-5, with no clear D. V shed 6 bases and J shed 7 bases, with 15 bases lying between them. CDR1 MDHEN and CDR2 SYDVKM come from the germline V gene. The CDR3 consists of 13 residues. The CDR3: CASRRLPSLTQYF. CDR3 nucleotides: TGTGCCAGCAGACGACTGCCTTCTCTGACCCAGTACTTC. The full variable domain, in which reference TRBV28 and TRBJ2-5 provide the parts outside the CDR3, is DVKVTQSSRYLVKRTGEKVFLECVQDMDHENMFWYRQDPGLGLRLIYFSYDVKMKEKGDIPEGYSVSREKKERFSLILESASTNQTSMYLCASRRLPSLTQYFGPGTRLLVL.

The chain joins TRBV6-5 to TRBJ1-5, with D tentatively TRBD1 (5 bases). Germline V gene sequence: CDR1 MNHEY, CDR2 SVGAGI. V was pared by 6 bases and J by 7 bases, with 16 bases between. This CDR3 has 14 amino acids. CDR3 residues: CASRDTGLGQPQHF. DNA of the CDR3: TGTGCCAGCAGAGACACAGGCCTGGGGCAGCCCCAGCATTTT.

The genes are TRBV30 and TRBJ1-4; D is perhaps TRBD1 (6 bases). There are 14 residues in the CDR3. With 8 bases removed from V and 0 bases from J, the gap between germline ends came to 13 bases. Germline loops: CDR1 GTSNPN, CDR2 SVGIG (reference sequence). The CDR3 here is CARGAGATNEKLFF. In DNA form, the CDR3 reads TGTGCCCGGGGGGCAGGGGCAACTAATGAAAAACTGTTTTTT.

The rearrangement joins TRBV28 to TRBJ2-3; a possible D gene is TRBD2 (7 bases). V was trimmed by 6 bases and J by 5 bases, leaving 15 bases between them. The CDR3 runs 14 residues. CDR1 MDHEN and CDR2 SYDVKM come from the germline V gene. The CDR3 DNA is TGTGCCAGCAGAAGAGGGGGGGCTGTAGATACGCAGTATTTT. It yields the protein CASRRGGAVDTQYF. Complete variable domain (other parts from reference TRBV28 and TRBJ2-3): DVKVTQSSRYLVKRTGEKVFLECVQDMDHENMFWYRQDPGLGLRLIYFSYDVKMKEKGDIPEGYSVSREKKERFSLILESASTNQTSMYLCASRRGGAVDTQYFGPGTRLTVL.

The CDR3 DNA reads as TGTGCCAGTGGTATGGGCGCTGCGACTGAAGCTTTCTTT. Protein: CASGMGAATEAFF. The chain couples TRBV12-3 or TRBV12-4 to TRBJ1-1, with D uncertain. The CDR3 covers 13 residues. V lost 9 bases, J lost 5 bases, and 16 bases lay in between.

This clone showed up just once. This sequence joins TRBV11-3 and TRBJ1-6, with 7 nucleotides matching TRBD1. The CDR3 sequence is 14 residues long. Trimming removed 6 bases from V and 7 bases from J; junction bases left unmatched: 6. Germline values: CDR1 SGHNT, CDR2 YENEEA. The CDR3 here is CASSPGQPNSPLHF. The CDR3 bases are TGTGCCAGCAGTCCGGGACAGCCAAATTCACCCCTCCACTTT.